Listed here are 16 T cell receptor beta chains from one sample, sequenced in a study of CD8 T cells in ankylosing spondylitis. Notes on the study in general: A TCR beta motif of roughly 8 highly homologous variants appeared characteristic of ankylosing spondylitis blood.

TCRdb redid the calling of the 5' RACE reads with MiXCR, one entry per CDR3 protein. This sample has 500,000 or so distinct CDR3 sequences, with roughly 5% found just once. No cognate antigen is known for these TCRs. The sample comprised blood, either unsorted or a sorted T cell fraction (not recorded which). Source of these receptors: a male donor with ankylosing spondylitis.

This clonotype was recorded a few times. The chain couples TRBV4-2 to TRBJ2-1, with D perhaps matching TRBD1 or TRBD2 (5 bases each). The CDR3 extends over 12 amino acids. Germline V gene lookup returns CDR1 LGHNA and CDR2 YNFKEQ. Trimming removed 5 bases from V and 9 bases from J, with 11 bases in between. This chain's CDR3 is CASSYGAFEQFF. The CDR3 nucleotides are TGTGCCAGCAGCTACGGGGCGTTTGAGCAGTTCTTC.

This clonotype appeared many times. The gene calls are TRBV7-9 and TRBJ2-7; perhaps TRBD2 as D (5 bases). Deletions cut 1 base from V and 0 bases from J, with 13 bases between. The CDR3 runs to 16 residues. Per the germline V gene, CDR1 is SEHNR and CDR2 is FQNEAQ (reference sequence). CDR3 amino acids: CASSLVPGKSSYEQYF. CDR3 sequence (DNA): TGTGCCAGCAGCTTAGTCCCCGGGAAGAGCTCCTACGAGCAGTACTTC. Complete variable domain (other parts from reference TRBV7-9 and TRBJ2-7): DTGVSQNPRHKITKRGQNVTFRCDPISEHNRLYWYRQTLGQGPEFLTYFQNEAQLEKSRLLSDRFSAERPKGSFSTLEIQRTEQGDSAMYLCASSLVPGKSSYEQYFGPGTRLTVT.

In its sample, this clonotype was seen many times. The rearrangement links TRBV20-1 to TRBJ2-5; no clear D. Trimming took 5 bases from V and 5 from J, leaving 12 bases between them. Germline-derived CDR1 and CDR2 are DFQATT and SNEGSKA (reference sequence). The CDR3 spans 12 residues. This CDR3 reads CSARPYIETQYF. DNA of the CDR3: TGCAGTGCTCGACCTTATATTGAGACCCAGTACTTC.

Points on this clonotype: This may be a read error, as it is one base from a much larger clone. The chain has TRBV2 and TRBJ1-5; no firm D call. This CDR3 is built from 15 residues. V dropped 5 bases and J dropped 0 bases, with 11 bases sitting between them. Germline V CDR1 and CDR2: SNHLY, FYNNEI. The CDR3 coding sequence is TGTGCCAGCAGTCCGGACGGAGATAGCAATCAGCCCCAGCATTTT. This gives the protein CASSPDGDSNQPQHF.

This clonotype occurred many times. V is TRBV7-2 and J is TRBJ2-7; possibly TRBD2 for D (5 bases). V lost 1 base to trimming and J lost 8 bases, with 15 bases between them. Germline loops: CDR1 SGHTA, CDR2 FQGNSA. This CDR3 region has 14 residues. This chain's CDR3 is CASSLERLRGKQYF. CDR3 sequence (DNA): TGTGCCAGCAGCTTAGAGAGGTTGAGAGGGAAGCAGTACTTC.

This clonotype was seen many times. This rearrangement joins TRBV7-9 to TRBJ2-7, with 10 bases fitting TRBD2. CDR1 SEHNR and CDR2 FQNEAQ come from the germline V gene (reference sequence). This CDR3 region has 14 residues. V lost 6 bases to trimming and J lost 2 bases; unmatched junction nucleotides: 4. CDR3 sequence reads: CASRGLAETYEQYF. CDR3 in DNA: TGTGCCAGCAGAGGACTAGCGGAGACCTACGAGCAGTACTTC.

This clonotype was seen a handful of times. This chain joins TRBV11-2 and TRBJ2-3, with TRBD1 matching over 8 bases. Germline loops: CDR1 SGHAT, CDR2 FQNNGV. This CDR3 contains 18 residues. Trimming cost V 2 bases and J 3 bases; bases outside gene matches: 13. For the CDR3, the DNA is TGTGCCAGCAGCTTATCCTCGCGACAGGGGTTCAGGACAGATACGCAGTATTTT. Its translation is CASSLSSRQGFRTDTQYF.

This clonotype was counted at least ten times. The rearrangement joins TRBV20-1 to TRBJ1-4, with 7 bases identical to TRBD1. V trimming: 0 bases; J trimming: 6 bases; junction bases outside the gene matches: 7. The CDR3 totals 15 residues. Germline-derived CDR1 and CDR2 are DFQATT and SNEGSKA (reference sequence). The CDR3 DNA is TGCAGTGCTAGAGATGGAGGGGGCGTGGATGAAAAACTGTTTTTT. This encodes CSARDGGGVDEKLFF.

This chain links TRBV20-1 with TRBJ2-7, with a possible D match to TRBD1 (6 bases). V shed 2 bases and J shed 5 bases, with 10 bases lying between them. CDR3 size: 12 residues. Germline CDR1 and CDR2: DFQATT and SNEGSKA (reference sequence). The CDR3 sequence is CSARKRQDEQYF. The CDR3 DNA reads TGCAGTGCTAGAAAACGACAGGACGAGCAGTACTTC.

This clonotype was counted ten times or more. The chain couples TRBV5-1 to TRBJ1-2; D not certain. Trimming removed 0 bases from V and 2 bases from J, with 8 bases in between. The germline CDR1 and CDR2 sequences are SGHRS and YFSETQ. The CDR3 runs to 14 residues. In nucleotides, the CDR3 is TGCGCCAGCAGCTTGGAGGCAGCCAACTATGGCTACACCTTC. Protein: CASSLEAANYGYTF.

At least ten counts were recorded for this clonotype. For the CDR3, the DNA is TGTGCCATCAGTGAGCTGGGCGACAATGAGCAGTTCTTC. It encodes CAISELGDNEQFF. The chain combines TRBV10-3 with TRBJ2-1; D gene unclear. The length of the CDR3 is 13 residues. V lost 2 bases, J lost 5 bases, and 7 bases lay in between. In germline, CDR1 is ENHRY, CDR2 SYGVKD.

This rearrangement joins TRBV3-1 to TRBJ2-2; D is perhaps TRBD1 or TRBD2 (5 bases each). The CDR3 has 15 amino acids. V was cut by 7 bases and J by 5 bases, with 17 bases left in between. The germline V gene has CDR1 LGHDT and CDR2 YNNKEL (reference sequence). CDR3 sequence (DNA): TGTGCCAGCACATTGGGACCCAGCAGGACCGGGGAGCTGTTTTTT. Translating gives CASTLGPSRTGELFF.

The sample holds many counts of this clonotype. The rearrangement links TRBV9 to TRBJ2-3, with D possibly TRBD2 on 6 matching bases. Germline values: CDR1 SGDLS, CDR2 YYNGEE. The CDR3 loop spans 17 amino acids. The germline V and J ends were trimmed by 3 bases and 2 bases, with 19 bases remaining between them. CDR3 in amino acids: CASSGAPGGTNTDTQYF. Written as DNA, the CDR3 is TGTGCCAGCAGCGGAGCGCCCGGCGGGACGAACACAGATACGCAGTATTTT. Supplemented by reference TRBV9 and TRBJ2-3, the full variable domain reads DSGVTQTPKHLITATGQRVTLRCSPRSGDLSVYWYQQSLDQGLQFLIQYYNGEERAKGNILERFSAQQFPDLHSELNLSSLELGDSALYFCASSGAPGGTNTDTQYFGPGTRLTVL.

Ten or more counts support this clonotype. V is TRBV10-2 and J is TRBJ2-1; 13 positions agree with TRBD2. This CDR3 is 18 amino acids long. Trimming at V came to 0 bases and at J to 8 bases, leaving 10 bases not matched to a gene. Looked up from germline, CDR1 is WSHSY and CDR2 is SAAADI. The CDR3 DNA reads as TGCGCCAGCAGTGAGTCGCTAGGACTAGCGGGAGAAGGCGATGAGCAGTTCTTC. Amino acids: CASSESLGLAGEGDEQFF.

At least ten counts were recorded for this clonotype. The CDR3: CSADLLQGVNYEQYF. The CDR3, as DNA: TGCAGTGCTGACTTACTTCAGGGTGTAAACTACGAGCAGTACTTC. V and J are TRBV20-1 and TRBJ2-7; D possibly corresponds to TRBD1 (5 bases). V was shortened by 5 bases and J by 3 bases, with 20 bases between the two germline ends. CDR1 is DFQATT, CDR2 SNEGSKA, per germline (reference sequence). The CDR3 has 15 amino acids.

The table lists this clonotype with many counts. The chain recombines TRBV20-1 with TRBJ1-1; D is unresolved. Trimming stripped 1 base from V and 2 bases from J, with 8 bases between. CDR3 size: 13 residues. The germline V gene encodes CDR1 DFQATT and CDR2 SNEGSKA (reference sequence). The DNA for the CDR3 is TGCAGTGCTAGAGGTGTCAGAAACACTGAAGCTTTCTTT. It is translated as CSARGVRNTEAFF.